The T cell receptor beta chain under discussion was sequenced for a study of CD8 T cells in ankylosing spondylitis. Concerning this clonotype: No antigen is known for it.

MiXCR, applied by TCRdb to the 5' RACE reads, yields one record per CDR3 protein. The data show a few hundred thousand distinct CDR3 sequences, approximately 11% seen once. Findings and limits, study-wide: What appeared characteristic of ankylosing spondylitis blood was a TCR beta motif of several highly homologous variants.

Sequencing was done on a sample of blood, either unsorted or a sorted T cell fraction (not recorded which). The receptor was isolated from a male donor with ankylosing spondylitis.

The CDR3 DNA follows: TGTGCCAGCAGCCCCCGATTGAGCACCACAGATACGCAGTATTTT. It is translated as CASSPRLSTTDTQYF. The chain employs TRBV11-2 and TRBJ2-3, with no clear D. This CDR3 is built from 15 residues. The V end lost 5 bases, the J end lost 2 bases, and 14 bases lay between the germline ends. Per germline, CDR1 SGHAT and CDR2 FQNNGV.